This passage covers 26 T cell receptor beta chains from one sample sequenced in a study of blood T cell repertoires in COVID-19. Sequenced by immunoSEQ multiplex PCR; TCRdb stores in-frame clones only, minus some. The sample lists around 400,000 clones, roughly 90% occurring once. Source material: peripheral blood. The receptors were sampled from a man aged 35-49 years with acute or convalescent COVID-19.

CDR3 bases: TGTGCCAGCAGCCCGACTAGCGGGAGGAACACCGGGGAGCTGTTTTTT. Protein: CASSPTSGRNTGELFF. The V call is TRBV7-9, the J call TRBJ2-2; 12 nucleotides line up with TRBD2. The CDR3 runs to 16 residues. Germline-derived CDR1 and CDR2 are SEHNR and FQNEAQ (reference sequence). The V gene end was trimmed by 5 bases and the J gene end by 1 base; junction bases not matched to a gene: 2.

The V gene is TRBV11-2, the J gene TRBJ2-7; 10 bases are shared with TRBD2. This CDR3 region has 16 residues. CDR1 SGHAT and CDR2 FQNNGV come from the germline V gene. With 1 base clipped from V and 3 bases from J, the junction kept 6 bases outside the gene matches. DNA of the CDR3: TGTGCCAGCAGCTTAGGAAAAGCGGGAGGGTTCTACGAGCAGTACTTC. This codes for CASSLGKAGGFYEQYF.

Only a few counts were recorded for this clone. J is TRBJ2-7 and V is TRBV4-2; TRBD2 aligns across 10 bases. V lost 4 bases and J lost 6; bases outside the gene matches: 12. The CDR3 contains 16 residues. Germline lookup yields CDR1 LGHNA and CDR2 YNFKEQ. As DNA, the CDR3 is TGTGCCAGCAGCCCCAGCGCACTACTAGCGGGAATCGAGCAGTACTTC. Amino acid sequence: CASSPSALLAGIEQYF.

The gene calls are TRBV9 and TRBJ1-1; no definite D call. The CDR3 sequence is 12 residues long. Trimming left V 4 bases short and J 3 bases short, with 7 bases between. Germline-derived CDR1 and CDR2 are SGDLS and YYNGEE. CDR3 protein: CASSPHDTEAFF. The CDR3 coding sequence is TGTGCCAGCAGCCCCCATGACACTGAAGCTTTCTTT.

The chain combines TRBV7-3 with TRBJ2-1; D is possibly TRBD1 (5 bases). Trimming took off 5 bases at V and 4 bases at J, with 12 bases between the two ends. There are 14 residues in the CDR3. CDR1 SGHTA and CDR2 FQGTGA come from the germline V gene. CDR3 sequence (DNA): TGTGCCAGCAGCCCAGGGTTTGGGTACAATGAGCAGTTCTTC. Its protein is CASSPGFGYNEQFF.

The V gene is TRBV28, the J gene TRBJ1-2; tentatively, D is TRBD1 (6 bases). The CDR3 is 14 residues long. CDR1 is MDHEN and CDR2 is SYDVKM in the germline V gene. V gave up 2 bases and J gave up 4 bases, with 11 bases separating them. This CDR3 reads CASSLISGVYGYTF. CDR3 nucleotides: TGTGCCAGCAGTTTAATCTCAGGGGTCTATGGCTACACCTTC.

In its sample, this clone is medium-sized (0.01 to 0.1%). DNA of the CDR3: TGTGCCAGCAGTTATGAGCCCTTAAGGGGTGGGTCACCCCTCCACTTT. Residues: CASSYEPLRGGSPLHF. The rearrangement links TRBV6-2 or TRBV6-3 to TRBJ1-6, with D perhaps matching TRBD1 (5 bases). The V gene's germline CDR1 is MNHEY and CDR2 SVGEGT. The CDR3 totals 16 residues. V lost 3 bases to trimming and J lost 10 bases, with 19 bases between them.

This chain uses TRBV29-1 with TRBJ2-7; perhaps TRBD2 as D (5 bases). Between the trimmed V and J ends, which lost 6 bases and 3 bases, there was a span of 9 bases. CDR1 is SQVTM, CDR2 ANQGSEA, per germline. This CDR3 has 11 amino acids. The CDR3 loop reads CSVLGGYEQYF. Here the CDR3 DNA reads TGCAGCGTCCTCGGAGGCTACGAGCAGTACTTC.

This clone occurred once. CDR3 residues: CASSLAGTGLSYEQYF. Here the CDR3 DNA reads TGTGCCAGCAGCTTGGCGGGTACAGGCCTATCCTACGAGCAGTACTTC. The chain carries TRBV5-4 and TRBJ2-7, with a weak D call TRBD1 (5 bases). Trimming removed 0 bases from V and 1 base from J, with 14 bases in between. Germline V gene data show CDR1 as SGHNT and CDR2 as YYREEE (reference sequence). This CDR3 spans 16 amino acids.

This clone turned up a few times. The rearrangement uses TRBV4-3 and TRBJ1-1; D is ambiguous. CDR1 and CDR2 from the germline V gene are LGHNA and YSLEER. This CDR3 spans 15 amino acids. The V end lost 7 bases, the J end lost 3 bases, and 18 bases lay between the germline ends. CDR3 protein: CASTAGGYGDTEAFF. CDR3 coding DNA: TGCGCCAGCACCGCGGGAGGGTATGGGGACACTGAAGCTTTCTTT.

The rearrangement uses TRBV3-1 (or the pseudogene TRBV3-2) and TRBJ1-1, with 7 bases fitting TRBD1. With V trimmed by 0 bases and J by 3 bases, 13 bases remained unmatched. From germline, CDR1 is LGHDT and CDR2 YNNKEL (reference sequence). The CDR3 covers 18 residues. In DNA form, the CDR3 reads TGTGCCAGCAGCCAAGAGGCGCTTAGACAGGGCGGGTACACTGAAGCTTTCTTT. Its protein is CASSQEALRQGGYTEAFF.

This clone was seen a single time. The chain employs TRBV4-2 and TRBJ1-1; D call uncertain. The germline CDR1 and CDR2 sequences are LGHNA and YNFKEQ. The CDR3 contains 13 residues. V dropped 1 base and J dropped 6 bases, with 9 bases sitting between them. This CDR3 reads CASSQVFYPEAFF. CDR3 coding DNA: TGTGCCAGCAGCCAAGTCTTCTATCCTGAAGCTTTCTTT.

CDR3 residues: CAISAPGQGAGELFF. The CDR3 DNA is TGTGCCATCAGTGCCCCGGGACAGGGGGCCGGGGAGCTGTTTTTT. The chain uses TRBV10-3 and TRBJ2-2; 11 nucleotides match TRBD1. In germline, CDR1 is ENHRY, CDR2 SYGVKD. This CDR3 has 15 residues. After removal of 4 bases from V and 6 bases from J, the junction contained 4 bases not matched to a gene.

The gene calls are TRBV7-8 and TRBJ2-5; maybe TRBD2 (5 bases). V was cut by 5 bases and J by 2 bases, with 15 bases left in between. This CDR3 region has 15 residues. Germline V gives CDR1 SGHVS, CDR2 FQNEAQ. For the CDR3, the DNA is TGTGCCAGCAGCCCAATAGCGAATACACAAGAGACCCAGTACTTC. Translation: CASSPIANTQETQYF.

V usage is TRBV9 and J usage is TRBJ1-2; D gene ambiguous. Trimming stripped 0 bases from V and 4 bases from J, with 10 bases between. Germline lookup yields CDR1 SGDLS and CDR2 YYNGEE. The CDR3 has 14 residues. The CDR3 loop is CASSVVGGPYGYTF. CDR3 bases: TGTGCCAGCAGCGTAGTCGGAGGACCCTATGGCTACACCTTC.

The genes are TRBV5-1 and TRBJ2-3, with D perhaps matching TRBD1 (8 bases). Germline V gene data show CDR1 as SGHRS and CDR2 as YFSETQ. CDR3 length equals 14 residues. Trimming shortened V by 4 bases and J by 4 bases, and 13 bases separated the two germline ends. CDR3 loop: CASSITGGADTQYF. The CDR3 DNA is TGCGCCAGCAGCATAACAGGGGGGGCAGATACGCAGTATTTT.

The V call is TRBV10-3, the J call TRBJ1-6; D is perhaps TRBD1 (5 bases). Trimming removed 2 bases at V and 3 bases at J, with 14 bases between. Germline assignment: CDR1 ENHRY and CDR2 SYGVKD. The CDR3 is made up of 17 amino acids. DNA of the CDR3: TGTGCCATCAGTGAGGTATCGGGACTGAGCTATAATTCACCCCTCCACTTT. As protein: CAISEVSGLSYNSPLHF.

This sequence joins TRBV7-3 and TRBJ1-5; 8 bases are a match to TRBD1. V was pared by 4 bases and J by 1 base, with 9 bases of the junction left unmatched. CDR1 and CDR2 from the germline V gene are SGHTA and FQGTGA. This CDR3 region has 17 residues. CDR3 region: CASSYGAGGASNQPQHF. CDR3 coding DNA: TGTGCCAGCAGCTATGGGGCAGGGGGCGCAAGCAATCAGCCCCAGCATTTT. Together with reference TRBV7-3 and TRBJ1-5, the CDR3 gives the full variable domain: GAGVSQTPSNKVTEKGKYVELRCDPISGHTALYWYRQSLGQGPEFLIYFQGTGAADDSGLPNDRFFAVRPEGSVSTLKIQRTERGDSAVYLCASSYGAGGASNQPQHFGDGTRLSIL.

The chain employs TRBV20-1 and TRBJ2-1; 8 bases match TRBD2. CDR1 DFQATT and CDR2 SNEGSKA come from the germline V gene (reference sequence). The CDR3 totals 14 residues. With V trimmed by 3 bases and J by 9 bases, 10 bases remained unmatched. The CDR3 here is CSASGGLAGGEQFF. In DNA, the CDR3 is TGCAGTGCTAGTGGCGGCCTCGCGGGGGGTGAGCAGTTCTTC.

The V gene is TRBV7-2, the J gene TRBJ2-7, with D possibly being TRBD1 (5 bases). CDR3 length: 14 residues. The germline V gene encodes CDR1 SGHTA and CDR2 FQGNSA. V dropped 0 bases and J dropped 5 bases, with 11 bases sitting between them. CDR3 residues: CASSLAAGSHEQYF. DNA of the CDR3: TGTGCCAGCAGCTTAGCTGCAGGGTCTCACGAGCAGTACTTC.

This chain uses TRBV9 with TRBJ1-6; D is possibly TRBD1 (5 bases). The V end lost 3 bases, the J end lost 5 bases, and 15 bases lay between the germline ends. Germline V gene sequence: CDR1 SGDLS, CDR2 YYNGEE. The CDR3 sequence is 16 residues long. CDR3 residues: CASSARQGADNSPLHF. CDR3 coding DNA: TGTGCCAGCAGCGCGAGGCAGGGTGCGGATAATTCACCCCTCCACTTT.

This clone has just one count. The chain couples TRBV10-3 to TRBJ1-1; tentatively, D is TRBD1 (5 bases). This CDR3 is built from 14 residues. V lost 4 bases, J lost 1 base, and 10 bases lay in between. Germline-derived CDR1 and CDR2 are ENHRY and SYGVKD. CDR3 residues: CAISVGGANTEAFF. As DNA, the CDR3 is TGTGCCATCAGTGTGGGAGGGGCGAACACTGAAGCTTTCTTT.

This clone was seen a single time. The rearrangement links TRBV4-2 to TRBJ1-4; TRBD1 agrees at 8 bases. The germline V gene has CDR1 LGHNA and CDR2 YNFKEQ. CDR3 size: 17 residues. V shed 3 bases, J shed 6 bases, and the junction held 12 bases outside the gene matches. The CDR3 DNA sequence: TGTGCCAGCAGCCAGACGTATCAGGGGGCCCGGTATGAAAAACTGTTTTTT. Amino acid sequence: CASSQTYQGARYEKLFF.

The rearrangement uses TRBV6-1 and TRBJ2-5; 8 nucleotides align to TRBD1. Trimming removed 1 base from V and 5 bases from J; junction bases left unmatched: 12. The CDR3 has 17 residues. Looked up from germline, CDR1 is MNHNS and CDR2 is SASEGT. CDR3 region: CASSEVRDRGFWETQYF. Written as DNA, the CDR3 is TGTGCCAGCAGTGAAGTTAGAGACAGGGGATTTTGGGAGACCCAGTACTTC.

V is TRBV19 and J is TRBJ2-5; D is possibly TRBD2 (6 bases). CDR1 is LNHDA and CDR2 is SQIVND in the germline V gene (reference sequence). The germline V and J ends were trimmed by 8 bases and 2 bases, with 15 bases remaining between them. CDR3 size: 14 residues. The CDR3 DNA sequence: TGTGCCAGTGGCCGGGGGATGCGGCAAGAGACCCAGTACTTC. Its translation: CASGRGMRQETQYF.

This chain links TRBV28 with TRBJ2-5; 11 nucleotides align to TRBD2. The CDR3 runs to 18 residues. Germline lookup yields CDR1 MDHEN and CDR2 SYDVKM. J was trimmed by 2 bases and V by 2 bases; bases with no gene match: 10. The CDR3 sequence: CASSLTSGSKWRQETQYF. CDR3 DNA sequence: TGTGCCAGCAGTTTAACTAGCGGGAGTAAATGGAGACAAGAGACCCAGTACTTC.